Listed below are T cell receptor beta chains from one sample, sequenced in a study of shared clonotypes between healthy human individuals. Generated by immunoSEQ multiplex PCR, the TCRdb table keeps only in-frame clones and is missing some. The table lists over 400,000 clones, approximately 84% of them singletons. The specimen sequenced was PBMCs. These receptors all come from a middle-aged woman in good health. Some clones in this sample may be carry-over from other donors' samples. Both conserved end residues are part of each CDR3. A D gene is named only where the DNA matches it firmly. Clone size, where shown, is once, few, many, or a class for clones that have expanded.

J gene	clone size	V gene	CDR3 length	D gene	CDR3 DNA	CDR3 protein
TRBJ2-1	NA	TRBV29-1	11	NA	TGCAGCGTAGGGGGAAACAATGAGCAGTTCTTC	CSVGGNNEQFF
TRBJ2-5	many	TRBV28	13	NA	TGTGCCAGCAGATCTCGAGGGGGGGAGACCCAGTACTTC	CASRSRGGETQYF
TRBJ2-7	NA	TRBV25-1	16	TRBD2	TGTGCCAGCAGTGAATCGAGGGCTAGCGGGGTAGTGGAGCAGTACTTC	CASSESRASGVVEQYF
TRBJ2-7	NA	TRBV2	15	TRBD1	TGTGCCAGCACCCGAGGGGGACAGGGGCCCTACGAGCAGTACTTC	CASTRGGQGPYEQYF
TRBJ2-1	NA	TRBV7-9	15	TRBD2	TGTGCCAGCAGCCCGGGACTAGCGGGAGTAGGGGAGCAGTTCTTC	CASSPGLAGVGEQFF
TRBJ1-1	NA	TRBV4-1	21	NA	TGCGCCAGCAGCCAAGATTTCGGGAAAGAGAGAGTAAATCGGGGATTCACTGAAGCTTTCTTT	CASSQDFGKERVNRGFTEAFF
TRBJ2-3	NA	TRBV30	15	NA	TGTGCCTCCGACCTGGGGCGCAGGATCACAGATACGCAGTATTTT	CASDLGRRITDTQYF
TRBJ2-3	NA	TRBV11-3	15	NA	TGTGCCAGCAGCTTGGACCAATCTCTCCGCCCTACGCAGTATTTT	CASSLDQSLRPTQYF
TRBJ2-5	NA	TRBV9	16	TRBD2	TGTGCCAGCAGCACCCGGACTAGCGGGACGGAAGAGACCCAGTACTTC	CASSTRTSGTEETQYF
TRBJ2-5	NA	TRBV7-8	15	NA	TGTGCCAGCAGCTTAGACGGGGCACTGGGAGAGACCCAGTACTTC	CASSLDGALGETQYF
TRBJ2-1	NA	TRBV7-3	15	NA	TGTGCCAGCAGCTTAGCGGGGGCGATCTACAATGAGCAGTTCTTC	CASSLAGAIYNEQFF
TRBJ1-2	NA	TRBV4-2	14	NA	TGTGCCAGCAGCCCGAGGGGAAATAACTATGGCTACACCTTC	CASSPRGNNYGYTF
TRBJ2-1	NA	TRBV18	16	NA	TGTGCCAGCTCACCACCTCCCGGGGTCTCCTACAATGAGCAGTTCTTC	CASSPPPGVSYNEQFF
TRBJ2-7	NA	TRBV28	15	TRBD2	TGTGCCAGCAGTTTTGTCGGTGGCGGGAGCTACGAGCAGTACTTC	CASSFVGGGSYEQYF
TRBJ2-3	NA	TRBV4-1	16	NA	TGCGCCAGCAGCCAAGATCCCAGCGGGAGCACAGATACGCAGTATTTT	CASSQDPSGSTDTQYF
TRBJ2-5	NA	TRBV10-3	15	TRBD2	TGTGCCATCCGGGCGAGCGGGAGTCCCCAAGAGACCCAGTACTTC	CAIRASGSPQETQYF
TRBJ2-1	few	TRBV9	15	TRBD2	TGTGCCAGCAGCGTAGATGGCGGGAGGGCCAATGAGCAGTTCTTC	CASSVDGGRANEQFF
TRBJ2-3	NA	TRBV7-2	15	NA	TGTGCCAGCAGCTCTAGAGGGGGGAGCACAGATACGCAGTATTTT	CASSSRGGSTDTQYF
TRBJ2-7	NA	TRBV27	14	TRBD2	TGTGCCAGCAGCCGACTAGCGGGAGTCTACGAGCAGTACTTC	CASSRLAGVYEQYF
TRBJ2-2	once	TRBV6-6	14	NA	TGTGCCAGCAGGTCAGGGACGGACACCGGGGGGCTGTCTTTT	CASRSGTDTGGLSF
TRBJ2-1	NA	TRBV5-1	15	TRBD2	TGCGCCACCACCCCCGGGCTAGCGGGGTACAATGAGCAGTTCTTC	CATTPGLAGYNEQFF
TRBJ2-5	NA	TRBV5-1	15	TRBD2	TGCGCCAGCACCCTCCTGGGGGGGGAAGGAGAGACCCAGTACTTC	CASTLLGGEGETQYF
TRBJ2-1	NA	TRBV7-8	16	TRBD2	TGTGCCAGCAGCTTAGAGGTAGCGGGAGTCGGCAATGAGCAGTTCTTC	CASSLEVAGVGNEQFF
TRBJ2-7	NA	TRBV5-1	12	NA	TGCGCCAGCAGCTCAAGCTCCTACGAGCAGTACTTC	CASSSSSYEQYF
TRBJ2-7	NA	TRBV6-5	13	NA	TGTGCCAGCAGTTACGCCAGGGCCTACGAGCAGTACTTC	CASSYARAYEQYF
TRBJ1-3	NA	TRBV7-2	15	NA	TGTGCCAGCAGCCCCCTAGGAAACTCTGGAAACACCATATATTTT	CASSPLGNSGNTIYF
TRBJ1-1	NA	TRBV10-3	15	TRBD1	TGTGCCATCAGCGGGACAGGGCGTTTGAACACTGAAGCTTTCTTT	CAISGTGRLNTEAFF
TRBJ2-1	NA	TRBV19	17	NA	TGTGCCAGTAGTTTAAAATACCCGCCTCGCCTAAGAAATGAGCAGTTCTTC	CASSLKYPPRLRNEQFF
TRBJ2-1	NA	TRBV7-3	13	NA	TGTGCCAGCAGCTTACGGGCGGGCAATGAGCAGTTCTTC	CASSLRAGNEQFF
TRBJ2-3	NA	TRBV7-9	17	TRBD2	TGTGCCAGCAGCTCGCAAAGTTTGGCGGGAGGGGGAGATACGCAGTATTTT	CASSSQSLAGGGDTQYF
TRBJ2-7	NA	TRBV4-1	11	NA	TGCGCCAGCAGCCAAGAGGGTGTGGTTTTTTTC	CASSQEGVVFF
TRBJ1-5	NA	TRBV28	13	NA	TGTGCCAGCAATTCGGGACTATATCAGCCCCAGCATTTT	CASNSGLYQPQHF
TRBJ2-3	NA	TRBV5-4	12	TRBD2	TGTGCCACCGGACTAGGCACAGATACGCAGTATTTT	CATGLGTDTQYF
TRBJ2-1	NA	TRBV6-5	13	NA	TGTGCCAGCAGTTACTCGGGTGCCCGTGAGCAGTTCTTC	CASSYSGAREQFF
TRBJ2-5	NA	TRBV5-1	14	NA	TGCGCCAGCAGCTTGGAGCGGTTCGGAGAGACCCAGTACTTC	CASSLERFGETQYF
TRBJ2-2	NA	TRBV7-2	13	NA	TGTGCCAGCAGCTTAGCAGGGGCCGGGGAGCTGTTTTTT	CASSLAGAGELFF
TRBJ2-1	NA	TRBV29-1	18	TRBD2	TGCAGCGTTCTAACGACCGGGACTAGCGGGAGGGCCTTGGATGAGCAGTTCTTC	CSVLTTGTSGRALDEQFF
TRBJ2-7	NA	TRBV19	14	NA	TGTGCCAGTAAAGGGGACGGAGGGCGCCACGAGCAGTACTTC	CASKGDGGRHEQYF
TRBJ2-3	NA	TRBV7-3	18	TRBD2	TGTGCCAGCAGCTTAACCGGGACTAGCGGGAGTCGCACAGATACGCAGTATTTT	CASSLTGTSGSRTDTQYF
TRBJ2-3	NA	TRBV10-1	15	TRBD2	TGCGCCAGCAGTCAACTAGCGGGAGACACAGATACGCAGTATTTT	CASSQLAGDTDTQYF
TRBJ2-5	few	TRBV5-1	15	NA	TGCGCCAGCAGCTGGAGCGGGTTGTACCAAGAGACCCAGTACTTC	CASSWSGLYQETQYF
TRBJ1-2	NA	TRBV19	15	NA	TGTGCCAGTAGTATGGGGACGTTTGCTAACTATGGCTACACCTTC	CASSMGTFANYGYTF